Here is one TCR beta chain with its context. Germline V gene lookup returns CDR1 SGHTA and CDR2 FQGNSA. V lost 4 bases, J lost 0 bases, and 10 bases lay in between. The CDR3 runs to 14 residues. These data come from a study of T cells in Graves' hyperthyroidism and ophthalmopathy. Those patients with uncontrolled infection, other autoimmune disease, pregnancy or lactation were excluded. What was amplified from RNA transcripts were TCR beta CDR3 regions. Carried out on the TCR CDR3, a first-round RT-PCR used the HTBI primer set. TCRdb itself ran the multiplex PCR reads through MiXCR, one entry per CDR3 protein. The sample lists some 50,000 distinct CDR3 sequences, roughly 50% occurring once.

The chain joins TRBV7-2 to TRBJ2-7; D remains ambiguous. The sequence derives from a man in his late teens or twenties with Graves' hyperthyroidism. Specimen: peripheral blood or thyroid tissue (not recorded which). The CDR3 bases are TGTGCCAGCAGCTCAGGTCGGAACTCCTACGAGCAGTACTTC. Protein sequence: CASSSGRNSYEQYF. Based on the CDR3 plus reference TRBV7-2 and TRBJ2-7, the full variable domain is GAGVSQSPSNKVTEKGKDVELRCDPISGHTALYWYRQSLGQGLEFLIYFQGNSAPDKSGLPSDRFSAERTGGSVSTLTIQRTQQEDSAVYLCASSSGRNSYEQYFGPGTRLTVT.